Each of the 30 T cell receptor beta chains below was sequenced from the same sample in a study of T cell responses to AZD1222 COVID-19 vaccine. Sequencing was performed with immunoSEQ multiplex PCR; in TCRdb, only in-frame clones are kept and a portion is missing. The sample holds more than 150,000 clones; about nine tenths are singletons and the top ten take about 1.9%. Here the sequenced sample was peripheral blood, taken 28 days after the second AZD1222 dose. The receptor source for this set is an adult who received the AZD1222 COVID-19 vaccine.

This chain connects TRBV4-2 to TRBJ1-3, with D perhaps matching TRBD1 (6 bases). The CDR3 has 14 amino acids. The V end was cut by 1 base, the J end by 4 bases, with 8 bases between. The germline gives CDR1 LGHNA, CDR2 YNFKEQ. This CDR3 reads CASSQGGPGNTIYF. As DNA, the CDR3 is TGTGCCAGCAGCCAAGGGGGGCCCGGAAACACCATATATTTT.

The chain employs TRBV28 and TRBJ1-6; 9 bases fit TRBD1. V dropped 2 bases and J dropped 14; count of bases not matched to a gene: 7. Germline V gene sequence: CDR1 MDHEN, CDR2 SYDVKM. CDR3 length: 14 amino acids. CDR3 loop: CASSLRTGGSALHF. DNA of the CDR3: TGTGCCAGCAGTTTAAGAACAGGGGGCTCAGCCCTCCACTTT.

This rearrangement joins TRBV5-1 to TRBJ2-7; no clear D gene. This CDR3 region has 13 residues. V was pared by 0 bases and J by 3 bases, with 7 bases between. CDR1 and CDR2 (germline): SGHRS, YFSETQ. CDR3 residues: CASSLGQNYEQYF. The CDR3 region has the DNA TGCGCCAGCAGCTTGGGACAAAACTACGAGCAGTACTTC.

The chain recombines TRBV18 with TRBJ1-5, with D tentatively TRBD1 (6 bases). The CDR3 consists of 17 residues. Germline CDR1 is KGHSH and CDR2 is LQKENI. With 6 bases removed from V and 7 bases from J, the gap between germline ends came to 25 bases. CDR3 nucleotides: TGTGCCAGCTCGGCGATAACCGGGACATCCGAGGTACAGCCCCAGCATTTT. Encoded protein: CASSAITGTSEVQPQHF.

V is TRBV4-1 and J is TRBJ1-2, with D tentatively TRBD1 (5 bases). V gave up 1 base and J gave up 2 bases, with 8 bases separating them. The CDR3 is made up of 14 amino acids. Looked up from germline, CDR1 is MGHRA and CDR2 is YSYEKL. Written as DNA, the CDR3 is TGCGCCAGCAGCCAAGCCGACAGAAACTATGGCTACACCTTC. Protein product: CASSQADRNYGYTF.

This chain links TRBV2 with TRBJ2-5; D is perhaps TRBD2 (5 bases). Trimming cost V 8 bases and J 4 bases, with 8 bases left between them. Germline V gene sequence: CDR1 SNHLY, CDR2 FYNNEI. The CDR3 runs to 11 residues. The DNA for the CDR3 is TGTGCCAGCGGAGAGGGAGAGACCCAGTACTTC. This gives the protein CASGEGETQYF.

V usage is TRBV9 and J usage is TRBJ1-1; D is possibly TRBD1 (6 bases). The CDR3 totals 16 residues. Germline CDR1 reads SGDLS; CDR2 reads YYNGEE. The ends were cut back, 3 bases at V and 1 base at J, with 16 bases in the middle. CDR3 sequence: CASSAQLQGWNTEAFF. CDR3 nucleotide sequence: TGTGCCAGCAGCGCCCAGCTACAGGGTTGGAACACTGAAGCTTTCTTT.

V is TRBV27 and J is TRBJ2-7, with a weak D call TRBD2 (5 bases). Germline CDR1 is MNHEY and CDR2 is SMNVEV (reference sequence). V was cut by 8 bases and J by 0 bases, with 14 bases left in between. CDR3 length: 14 amino acids. This CDR3 is CASRRGYNSYEQYF. CDR3 sequence (DNA): TGTGCCAGCCGCCGCGGGTATAACTCCTACGAGCAGTACTTC.

This chain connects TRBV18 to TRBJ2-3, with TRBD2 matching 11 bases. V lost 2 bases to trimming and J lost 4 bases; unmatched junction nucleotides: 8. The CDR3 has 17 amino acids. The germline V gene has CDR1 KGHSH and CDR2 LQKENI. DNA for the CDR3: TGTGCCAGCTCACCAAGACAGGGACTAGCGGAAGCAGATACGCAGTATTTT. Amino acid sequence: CASSPRQGLAEADTQYF. The variable domain in full, with the rest retrieved from reference TRBV18 and TRBJ2-3, is NAGVMQNPRHLVRRRGQEARLRCSPMKGHSHVYWYRQLPEEGLKFMVYLQKENIIDESGMPKERFSAEFPKEGPSILRIQQVVRGDSAAYFCASSPRQGLAEADTQYFGPGTRLTVL.

V gene TRBV11-2 combines with J gene TRBJ2-2; no clear D. V was trimmed by 1 base and J by 3 bases, leaving 9 bases between them. The CDR3 has 15 residues. Per the germline V gene, CDR1 is SGHAT and CDR2 is FQNNGV. The CDR3 DNA is TGTGCCAGCAGCTTAGGGTACGGAGACACCGGGGAGCTGTTTTTT. Translating gives CASSLGYGDTGELFF.

Concerning this clone: One end of the junction does not line up with germline, which may come from a read error. This sequence joins TRBV5-6 and TRBJ1-2; D uncertain. Germline V gene data show CDR1 as SGHDT and CDR2 as YYEEEE. This CDR3 has 13 residues. This CDR3 is CASRLGLIDGYTF. The CDR3 nucleotides read TGTGCCAGCAGGTTGGGATTGATAGACGGCTACACCTTC.

V usage is TRBV4-1 and J usage is TRBJ2-7; maybe TRBD2 (5 bases). Germline loops: CDR1 MGHRA, CDR2 YSYEKL. The V end lost 1 base, the J end lost 2 bases, and 12 bases lay between the germline ends. This CDR3 contains 15 residues. The DNA of the CDR3 is TGCGCCAGCAGCCAAGGCCTAGCATCTACCTACGAGCAGTACTTC. Amino acids: CASSQGLASTYEQYF.

The V call is TRBV2, the J call TRBJ2-7; TRBD1 agrees at 7 bases. The V gene's germline CDR1 is SNHLY and CDR2 FYNNEI. This CDR3 has 11 residues. J was trimmed by 7 bases and V by 10 bases; bases with no gene match: 7. DNA of the CDR3: TGTGCCAATCGCAGGGGGATGGAGCAGTACTTC. Translation: CANRRGMEQYF.

The rearrangement joins TRBV10-3 to TRBJ2-3; possible D gene TRBD2, 5 bases. Deletions cut 6 bases from V and 0 bases from J, with 10 bases between. This CDR3 comprises 14 residues. Germline V lookup: CDR1 ENHRY, CDR2 SYGVKD. In DNA, the CDR3 is TGTGCCATCAGGGGAGAGGAAAGCACAGATACGCAGTATTTT. It yields the protein CAIRGEESTDTQYF.

The chain employs TRBV3-1 (or the pseudogene TRBV3-2) and TRBJ1-1; weak D call: TRBD1 (5 bases). The V end lost 4 bases, the J end lost 8 bases, and 20 bases lay between the germline ends. The CDR3 has 15 amino acids. Germline CDR1 is LGHDT and CDR2 is YNNKEL (reference sequence). For the CDR3, the DNA is TGTGCCAGCAGCCTAACGAACCGGGACCCTTGGGAAGCTTTCTTT. It is translated as CASSLTNRDPWEAFF.

This clone has only one observation. The chain joins TRBV18 to TRBJ1-6, with unresolved D. From germline, CDR1 is KGHSH and CDR2 LQKENI. The CDR3 extends over 11 amino acids. V lost 2 bases to trimming and J lost 16 bases, with 9 bases between them. The CDR3 bases are TGTGCCAGCTCACCAGGGGAACAGCTCCACTTT. Protein sequence: CASSPGEQLHF.

V usage is TRBV30 and J usage is TRBJ1-6, with D uncertain. Trimming removed 1 base from V and 4 bases from J, with 11 bases in between. The CDR3 spans 15 residues. Germline loops: CDR1 GTSNPN, CDR2 SVGIG (reference sequence). The CDR3 region is CAWSGGTTYNSPLHF. In DNA form, the CDR3 reads TGTGCCTGGAGTGGGGGTACGACGTATAATTCACCCCTCCACTTT.

The count of this clone is one. The J gene is TRBJ1-5, the V gene TRBV19, with D maybe TRBD1 (6 bases). The germline V gene has CDR1 LNHDA and CDR2 SQIVND (reference sequence). Between the trimmed V and J ends, which lost 1 base and 1 base, there was a span of 8 bases. The CDR3 spans 15 residues. CDR3 DNA: TGTGCCAGTAGTATAGGGGGGCAGAGCAATCAGCCCCAGCATTTT. It specifies CASSIGGQSNQPQHF. The variable domain in full, completed from reference TRBV19 and TRBJ1-5, reads DGGITQSPKYLFRKEGQNVTLSCEQNLNHDAMYWYRQDPGQGLRLIYYSQIVNDFQKGDIAEGYSVSREKKESFPLTVTSAQKNPTAFYLCASSIGGQSNQPQHFGDGTRLSIL.

In its sample, this clone was seen once. V is TRBV10-1 and J is TRBJ1-5, with no clear D. V lost 2 bases, J lost 2 bases, and 4 bases lay in between. Germline values: CDR1 WNHNN, CDR2 SYGVQD (reference sequence). This CDR3 has 13 residues. Here the CDR3 DNA reads TGCGCCAGCAGTGAGACAGGCAATCAGCCCCAGCATTTT. As protein: CASSETGNQPQHF.

This clone has only one observation. This rearrangement joins TRBV5-4 to TRBJ2-1, with 8 positions matching TRBD2. Trimming took 4 bases from V and 4 from J; bases not matched to a gene: 13. The CDR3 runs to 17 residues. Per the germline V gene, CDR1 is SGHNT and CDR2 is YYREEE (reference sequence). In nucleotides, the CDR3 is TGTGCCAGCAGCCCTCCCCTGGGCGGGGGGAAATACAATGAGCAGTTCTTC. It specifies CASSPPLGGGKYNEQFF. Complete variable domain (other parts from reference TRBV5-4 and TRBJ2-1): ETGVTQSPTHLIKTRGQQVTLRCSSQSGHNTVSWYQQALGQGPQFIFQYYREEENGRGNFPPRFSGLQFPNYSSELNVNALELDDSALYLCASSPPLGGGKYNEQFFGPGTRLTVL.

The chain has TRBV7-2 and TRBJ2-5, with TRBD1 identical over 8 bases. Trimming removed 0 bases from V and 5 bases from J; junction bases left unmatched: 11. The CDR3 contains 17 residues. Germline assignment: CDR1 SGHTA and CDR2 FQGNSA. The CDR3 reads CASSLARRDRRIETQYF. CDR3 bases: TGTGCCAGCAGCTTAGCTCGCCGGGACAGGAGGATCGAGACCCAGTACTTC. The variable domain in full, completed from reference TRBV7-2 and TRBJ2-5, reads GAGVSQSPSNKVTEKGKDVELRCDPISGHTALYWYRQSLGQGLEFLIYFQGNSAPDKSGLPSDRFSAERTGGSVSTLTIQRTQQEDSAVYLCASSLARRDRRIETQYFGPGTRLLVL.

The CDR3 protein is CAISHSETQGPNPTNEKLFF. CDR3 nucleotide sequence: TGTGCCATCAGTCATTCGGAAACACAGGGGCCCAACCCAACTAATGAAAAACTGTTTTTT. The chain employs TRBV10-3 and TRBJ1-4; 7 bases map to TRBD1. Trimming removed 5 bases from V and 0 bases from J; junction bases left unmatched: 18. The CDR3 sequence is 20 residues long. The V gene's germline CDR1 is ENHRY and CDR2 SYGVKD.

The chain couples TRBV7-6 to TRBJ1-2; 7 positions agree with TRBD1. CDR3 size: 15 residues. The germline V gene has CDR1 SGHVS and CDR2 FNYEAQ. V lost 1 base and J lost 1; bases outside the gene matches: 3. The CDR3 reads CASSLDQGDNYGYTF. The CDR3 bases are TGTGCCAGCAGCTTAGACCAGGGGGATAACTATGGCTACACCTTC.

V and J are TRBV7-9 and TRBJ2-1; 8 bases are shared with TRBD2. The trim removed 5 bases at V and 9 bases at J, leaving 3 bases unmatched. The germline V gene has CDR1 SEHNR and CDR2 FQNEAQ (reference sequence). CDR3 length: 12 residues. The CDR3 is CASSRAGAEQFF. Here the CDR3 DNA reads TGTGCCAGCAGCCGAGCGGGGGCTGAGCAGTTCTTC.

The chain has TRBV7-2 and TRBJ2-7; perhaps TRBD2 as D (6 bases). Trimming removed 4 bases from V and 0 bases from J, with 22 bases in between. Per the germline V gene, CDR1 is SGHTA and CDR2 is FQGNSA. The CDR3 is 18 amino acids. CDR3: CASSSKVTWGVASYEQYF. The CDR3 bases are TGTGCCAGCAGCTCCAAAGTTACGTGGGGGGTAGCCTCCTACGAGCAGTACTTC.

J is TRBJ1-5 and V is TRBV3-1 (or the pseudogene TRBV3-2); D unresolved. The CDR3 spans 15 residues. The V gene's germline CDR1 is LGHDT and CDR2 YNNKEL (reference sequence). V was trimmed by 4 bases and J by 3 bases, leaving 13 bases between them. CDR3 DNA: TGTGCCAGCAGCCCGCGTATAGGGTCCAATCAGCCCCAGCATTTT. Amino acids: CASSPRIGSNQPQHF.

The chain links TRBV28 to TRBJ1-2; perhaps TRBD1 as D (5 bases). The V gene's germline CDR1 is MDHEN and CDR2 SYDVKM. Trimming took 8 bases from V and 5 from J, leaving 18 bases between them. The CDR3 totals 14 residues. The CDR3 loop is CASAPREGPYGYTF. The CDR3 DNA sequence: TGTGCCAGCGCCCCTCGGGAGGGGCCTTATGGCTACACCTTC.

The V call is TRBV18, the J call TRBJ1-4; D unresolved. V was clipped by 1 base and J by 6 bases, with 15 bases between them. The CDR3 covers 16 residues. CDR1 and CDR2 (germline): KGHSH, LQKENI. The CDR3 DNA sequence: TGTGCCAGCTCACCACTCGTGGAGGCGGGTGATGAAAAACTGTTTTTT. Protein: CASSPLVEAGDEKLFF.

The chain joins TRBV7-9 to TRBJ2-3, with a tentative D call TRBD2 (6 bases). With 3 bases removed from V and 4 bases from J, the gap between germline ends came to 8 bases. Germline V gene data show CDR1 as SEHNR and CDR2 as FQNEAQ (reference sequence). The CDR3 is 13 amino acids. The CDR3 DNA is TGTGCCAGCAGCTTCGGGAGCTCAGATACGCAGTATTTT. Translating it yields CASSFGSSDTQYF.

The genes are TRBV11-2 and TRBJ2-7, with D possibly being TRBD1 or TRBD2 (5 bases each). CDR3 size: 14 residues. With 5 bases removed from V and 5 bases from J, the gap between germline ends came to 16 bases. Germline CDR1 is SGHAT and CDR2 is FQNNGV. CDR3 bases: TGTGCCAGCAGCCCCAGCGCCCGGGGCCACGAGCAGTACTTC. As protein: CASSPSARGHEQYF.